In this sample, the clone carrying this T cell receptor (beta chain) turned up many times. What it binds is unknown. This sample was taken from a study of molecular identifiers for immune sequencing clone quantification. In the sort, naive CD8 T cells were defined as CD8+CD4-CCR7+CD45RA+. This CDR3 is built from 11 residues. Trimming took 4 bases from V and 15 from J, leaving 16 bases between them. Germline CDR1 is SQVTM and CDR2 is ANQGSEA. General study results and limits: Jurkat TCR RNA that was spiked in from one cell was reportedly detectable among 950,000 to 1,000,000 naive cells.

The use of previously described methods and listed TCR primers produced the bulk TCR libraries. TCRdb re-called the PCR reads through MiXCR, storing one row per CDR3 protein. Of about 510,000 distinct CDR3 sequences in the sample, 20% to 25% were seen once. The sequence came from a human donor in good health. Some libraries in this study had Jurkat cell RNA spiked in. J is TRBJ2-1 and V is TRBV29-1, with D perhaps matching TRBD1 (6 bases). The sequenced material came from naive CD8+ T cells from blood, with Jurkat cell RNA spiked in. Stated subset: FACS-sorted CD8+CD4-CCR7+CD45RA+ naive T cells. CDR3 sequence: CSVVQGQSLFF. The CDR3, as DNA: TGCAGCGTTGTCCAGGGGCAGAGCTTGTTCTTC.